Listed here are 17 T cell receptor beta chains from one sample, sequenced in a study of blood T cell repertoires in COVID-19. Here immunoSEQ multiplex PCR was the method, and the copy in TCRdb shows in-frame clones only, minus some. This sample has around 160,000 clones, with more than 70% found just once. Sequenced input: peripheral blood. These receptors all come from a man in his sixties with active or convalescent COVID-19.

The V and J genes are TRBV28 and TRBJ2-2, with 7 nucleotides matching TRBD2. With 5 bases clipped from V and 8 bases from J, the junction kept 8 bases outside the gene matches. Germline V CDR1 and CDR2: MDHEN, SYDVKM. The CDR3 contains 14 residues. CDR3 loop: CASSAAGVTGELFF. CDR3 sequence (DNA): TGTGCCAGCAGTGCCGCGGGGGTCACTGGGGAGCTGTTTTTT.

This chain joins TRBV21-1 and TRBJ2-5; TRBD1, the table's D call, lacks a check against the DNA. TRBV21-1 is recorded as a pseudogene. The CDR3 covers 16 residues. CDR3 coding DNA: TGTGCCAGCAGTGATCTTCCGACAGGGGATGTCGAGACCCAGTACTTC. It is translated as CASSDLPTGDVETQYF.

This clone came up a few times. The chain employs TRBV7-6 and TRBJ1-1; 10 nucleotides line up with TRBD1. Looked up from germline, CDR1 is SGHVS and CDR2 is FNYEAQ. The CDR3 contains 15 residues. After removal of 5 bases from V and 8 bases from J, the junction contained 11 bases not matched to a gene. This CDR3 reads CASSSTDRGLLEAFF. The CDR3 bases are TGTGCCAGCAGCAGCACCGACAGGGGGCTCCTGGAAGCTTTCTTT.

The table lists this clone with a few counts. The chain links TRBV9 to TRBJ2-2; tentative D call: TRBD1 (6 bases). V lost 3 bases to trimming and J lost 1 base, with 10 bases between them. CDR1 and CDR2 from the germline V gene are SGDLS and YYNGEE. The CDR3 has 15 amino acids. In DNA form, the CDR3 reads TGTGCCAGCAGCGGCAGGGGCTTGAACACCGGGGAGCTGTTTTTT. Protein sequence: CASSGRGLNTGELFF.

CDR3 coding DNA: TGTGCCAGCAGTCTAACCTTCCGGGCGGGGGAGACCCAGTACTTC. Translated, it gives CASSLTFRAGETQYF. J is TRBJ2-5 and V is TRBV27; D is possibly TRBD2 (6 bases). CDR1 MNHEY and CDR2 SMNVEV come from the germline V gene (reference sequence). Trimming left V 5 bases short and J 5 bases short, with 18 bases between. This CDR3 comprises 15 residues.

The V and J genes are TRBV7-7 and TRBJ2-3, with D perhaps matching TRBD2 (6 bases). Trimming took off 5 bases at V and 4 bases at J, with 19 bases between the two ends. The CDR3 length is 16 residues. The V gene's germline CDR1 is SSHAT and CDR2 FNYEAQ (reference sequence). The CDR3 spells CASSPAAGRGADTQYF. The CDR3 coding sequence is TGTGCCAGCAGCCCCGCGGCGGGACGAGGGGCAGATACGCAGTATTTT. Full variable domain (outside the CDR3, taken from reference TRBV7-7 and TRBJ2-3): GAGVSQSPRYKVTKRGQDVTLRCDPISSHATLYWYQQALGQGPEFLTYFNYEAQPDKSGLPSDRFSAERPEGSISTLTIQRTEQRDSAMYRCASSPAAGRGADTQYFGPGTRLTVL.

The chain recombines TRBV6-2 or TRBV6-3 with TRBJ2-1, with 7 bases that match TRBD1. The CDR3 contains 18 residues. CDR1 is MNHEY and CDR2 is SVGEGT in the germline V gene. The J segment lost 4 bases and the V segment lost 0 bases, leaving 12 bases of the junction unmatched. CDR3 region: CASSYSRVDRASYNEQFF. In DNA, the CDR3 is TGTGCCAGCAGTTACTCGAGAGTTGACAGGGCGAGTTACAATGAGCAGTTCTTC.

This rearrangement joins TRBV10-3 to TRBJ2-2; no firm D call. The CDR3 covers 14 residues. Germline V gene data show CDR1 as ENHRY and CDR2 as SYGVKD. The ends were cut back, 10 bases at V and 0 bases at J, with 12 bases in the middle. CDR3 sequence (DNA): TGTGCCACCAGGACGACTGCGAACACCGGGGAGCTGTTTTTT. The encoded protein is CATRTTANTGELFF.

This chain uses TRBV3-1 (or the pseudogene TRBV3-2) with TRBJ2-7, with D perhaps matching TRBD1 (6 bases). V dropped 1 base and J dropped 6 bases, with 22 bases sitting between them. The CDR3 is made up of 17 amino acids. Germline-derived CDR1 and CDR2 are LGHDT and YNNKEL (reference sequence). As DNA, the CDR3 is TGTGCCAGCAGCCAAGGGAGGTCGGCGTACAGGGCCCTCGAGCAGTACTTC. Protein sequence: CASSQGRSAYRALEQYF.

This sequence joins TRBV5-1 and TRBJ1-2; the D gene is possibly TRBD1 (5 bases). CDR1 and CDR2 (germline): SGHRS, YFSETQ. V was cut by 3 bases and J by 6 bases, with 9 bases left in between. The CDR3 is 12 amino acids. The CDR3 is CASSSQDDGYTF. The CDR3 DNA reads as TGCGCCAGCAGCTCACAGGACGATGGCTACACCTTC.

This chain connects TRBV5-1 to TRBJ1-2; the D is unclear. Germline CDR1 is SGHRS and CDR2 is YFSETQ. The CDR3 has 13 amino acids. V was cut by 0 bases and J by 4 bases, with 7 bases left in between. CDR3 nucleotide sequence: TGCGCCAGCAGCTTGGCCGAGCCCTATGGCTACACCTTC. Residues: CASSLAEPYGYTF.

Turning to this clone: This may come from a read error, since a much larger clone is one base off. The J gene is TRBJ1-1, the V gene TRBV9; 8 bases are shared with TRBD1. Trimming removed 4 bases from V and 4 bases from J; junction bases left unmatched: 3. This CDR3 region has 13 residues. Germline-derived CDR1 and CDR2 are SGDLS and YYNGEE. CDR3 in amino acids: CASSLDRGTEAFF. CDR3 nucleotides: TGTGCCAGCAGCCTTGACAGGGGCACTGAAGCTTTCTTT.

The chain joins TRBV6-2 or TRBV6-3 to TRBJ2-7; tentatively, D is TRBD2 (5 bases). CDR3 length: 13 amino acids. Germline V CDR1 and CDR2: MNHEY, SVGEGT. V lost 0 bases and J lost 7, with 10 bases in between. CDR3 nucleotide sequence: TGTGCCAGCAGTTACTCTAGCGAACGGGAGCAGTACTTC. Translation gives CASSYSSEREQYF.

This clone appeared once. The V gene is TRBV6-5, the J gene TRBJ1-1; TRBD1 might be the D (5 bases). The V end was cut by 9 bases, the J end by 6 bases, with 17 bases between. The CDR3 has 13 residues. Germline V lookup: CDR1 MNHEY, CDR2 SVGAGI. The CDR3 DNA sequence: TGTGCCAGTGTCTCTCGCGGGGCACCTGAAGCTTTCTTT. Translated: CASVSRGAPEAFF.

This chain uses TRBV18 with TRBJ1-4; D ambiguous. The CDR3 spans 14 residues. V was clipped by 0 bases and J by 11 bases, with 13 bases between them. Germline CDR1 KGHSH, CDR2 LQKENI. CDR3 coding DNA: TGTGCCAGCTCACCACCTGTGGGCCCCCTGAAACTGTTTTTT. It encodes CASSPPVGPLKLFF.

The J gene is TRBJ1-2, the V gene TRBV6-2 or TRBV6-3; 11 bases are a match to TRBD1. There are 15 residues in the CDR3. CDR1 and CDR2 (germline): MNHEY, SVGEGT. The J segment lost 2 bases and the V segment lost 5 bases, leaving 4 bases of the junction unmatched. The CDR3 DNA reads TGTGCCAGCAGTGGCTGGGACAGGGGGAACTATGGCTACACCTTC. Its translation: CASSGWDRGNYGYTF.

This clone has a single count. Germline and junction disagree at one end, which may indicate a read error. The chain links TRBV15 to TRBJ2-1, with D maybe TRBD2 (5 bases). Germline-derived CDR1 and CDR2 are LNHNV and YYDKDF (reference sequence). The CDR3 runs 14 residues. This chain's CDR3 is CATSRAGLANVQFF. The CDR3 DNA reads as TGTGCCACCAGCAGGGCTGGGTTAGCGAATGTGCAGTTCTTC. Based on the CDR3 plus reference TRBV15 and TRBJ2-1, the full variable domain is DAMVIQNPRYQVTQFGKPVTLSCSQTLNHNVMYWYQQKSSQAPKLLFHYYDKDFNNEADTPDNFQSRRPNTSFCFLDIRSPGLGDTAMYLCATSRAGLANVQFFGPGTRLTVL.